The clone carrying this T cell receptor beta chain is a singleton in its sample. This entry is derived from a study of cytomegalovirus exposure and HLA in healthy donors. The germline gives CDR1 SQVTM, CDR2 ANQGSEA. The CDR3 totals 15 residues. Trimming pared 3 bases from V and 7 bases from J, leaving 21 bases between. The primer mix had 60 Vbeta and 13 Jbeta primers. Assay used: immunoSEQ multiplex PCR; TCRdb lists only in-frame clones, some missing. Counted here are approximately 98,000 clones, more than 60% occurring once; the ten biggest clones make up roughly 9.8%. This TCR was recovered from a man aged 18 to 29 in good health and CMV-seropositive. This sequence joins TRBV29-1 and TRBJ1-2; D might be TRBD1 (5 bases). Sequencing input: PBMCs. The CDR3 DNA sequence: TGCAGCGTTGACGGTCGGCAGGGAGGGATCACTGGCTACACCTTC. This encodes CSVDGRQGGITGYTF.